The rows below give T cell receptor beta chains drawn from one sample of a study of lymphopenia after photon versus proton radiotherapy. The repertoire was sequenced with immunoSEQ multiplex PCR; TCRdb's copy has only in-frame clones and lacks some. The sample holds over 50,000 clones; around 86% are singletons and the top ten take less than 2.5%. The material was peripheral blood, obtained from a patient treated with photon-based radiotherapy. These receptors were taken from a man in his forties or fifties with gastric cancer. Each CDR3 is given with its conserved first and last residue. The D gene is left open where the match is weak. Some rows have no size entry. The others give once, few or many, or a class for an expanded clone.

TRBJ1-1	TRBV7-9	NA	NA	TGTGCCAGCAGCTTAGCCCCCCTGGCTTGGGAGCCTGAAGCTTTCTTT	CASSLAPLAWEPEAFF
TRBJ2-3	TRBV7-2	NA	NA	TGTGCCAGCAGCTTCCGTTTGAGCACAGATACGCAGTATTTT	CASSFRLSTDTQYF
TRBJ2-3	TRBV30	NA	NA	TGTGCCTGGGTGGACAGCCGCACAGATACGCAGTATTTT	CAWVDSRTDTQYF
TRBJ2-7	TRBV4-2	NA	NA	TGTGCCAGCAGCCACCATCAGGAGGCTCTGGCCTACGAGCAGTACTTC	CASSHHQEALAYEQYF
TRBJ2-3	TRBV6-1	NA	NA	TGTGCCAGCAGTAGGACAGATACGCAGTATTTT	CASSRTDTQYF
TRBJ2-2	TRBV5-1	NA	NA	TGCGCCAGCAGCTTGGGTCAGGGGCGCAACACCGGGGAGCTGTTTTTT	CASSLGQGRNTGELFF
TRBJ2-5	TRBV18	NA	NA	TGTGCCAGCTCACCACGAGGGCAAGAGACCCAGTACTTC	CASSPRGQETQYF
TRBJ1-3	TRBV5-1	TRBD1	NA	TGCGCCAGCAGCACCGGACAGGGGGCAACCGGAAACACCATATATTTT	CASSTGQGATGNTIYF
TRBJ1-4	TRBV10-3	NA	NA	TGTGCCATCAGTGAGGGCAGGTGGACCCCGGGAGAAAAACTGTTTTTT	CAISEGRWTPGEKLFF
TRBJ2-2	TRBV7-9	TRBD1	NA	TGTGCCAGCGAGAGGGGGCTGGGACAGAGCAACACCGGGGAGCTGTTTTTT	CASERGLGQSNTGELFF
TRBJ2-7	TRBV6-1	TRBD2	few	TGTGCCAGCAGTGTACGGGGGGGACAGTACTTC	CASSVRGGQYF
TRBJ1-1	TRBV7-9	NA	NA	TGTGCCAGCAGCAGGGGGGGCCCGGGAGCGAACACTGAAGCTTTCTTT	CASSRGGPGANTEAFF
TRBJ2-3	TRBV29-1	NA	NA	TGCAGCGTCCGAGTTGGAGGGAGCACAGATACGCAGTATTTT	CSVRVGGSTDTQYF
TRBJ2-7	TRBV7-6	TRBD1	NA	TGTGCCAGCAGCCCAGGGGGAGCCTACGAGCAGTACTTC	CASSPGGAYEQYF
TRBJ1-4	TRBV2	TRBD1	NA	TGTGCCAGCAGTTCAACAGGGGGACTGGAAAAACTGTTTTTT	CASSSTGGLEKLFF
TRBJ2-3	TRBV19	TRBD1	few	TGTGCCAGTAGCCAAACAGGGGGAGCGACAGATACGCAGTATTTT	CASSQTGGATDTQYF
TRBJ1-2	TRBV11-2	NA	once	TGTGCCAGCAGCTTCCAGGCGGGGGGTAGCTATGGCTACACCTTC	CASSFQAGGSYGYTF
TRBJ1-2	TRBV9	NA	NA	TGTGCCAGCAGCACCGGGACGGGAGGCTACACCTTC	CASSTGTGGYTF
TRBJ1-3	TRBV7-9	NA	NA	TGTGCCAGCAGCCCCACAACATTGGCTCTCTCTGGAAACACCATATATTTT	CASSPTTLALSGNTIYF
TRBJ2-5	TRBV4-1	NA	NA	TGCGCCAGCAGCCCCCAGCCGCAGGTCCAAGAGACCCAGTACTTC	CASSPQPQVQETQYF
TRBJ2-7	TRBV7-8	NA	NA	TGTGCCAGCAGCTTAGCGCCCCCATTGCGAGGGGACGAGCAGTACTTC	CASSLAPPLRGDEQYF
TRBJ2-1	TRBV2	TRBD2	NA	TGTGCCAGCAGTGATCCAGCGGGGGGCCGGGAGGAGCAGTTCTTC	CASSDPAGGREEQFF
TRBJ1-5	TRBV30	TRBD1	NA	TGTGCCTGGAGTTCTGGGGGACAGACTCAGCCCCAGCATTTT	CAWSSGGQTQPQHF
TRBJ1-2	TRBV25-1	NA	NA	TGTGCCAGCAGTTCCGTGGGTCGAGGCTACACCTTC	CASSSVGRGYTF
TRBJ1-2	TRBV4-3	NA	NA	TGCGCCAGCAGCCAAGAGCGCGGAGGTTGGGGGTATGGCTACACCTTC	CASSQERGGWGYGYTF
TRBJ2-1	TRBV5-4	NA	NA	TGTGCCAGCAGCCTTGGGGGACCGGGAAGCTCCTACAATGAGCAGTTCTTC	CASSLGGPGSSYNEQFF
TRBJ2-1	TRBV5-1	TRBD1	NA	TGCGCCAGCAGCTCTTCGACCGGGACAGGGTTCGGCAATGAGCAGTTCTTC	CASSSSTGTGFGNEQFF
TRBJ2-5	TRBV7-3	TRBD2	NA	TGTGCCAGCAGCTCAGCGGGGGGGCAAGAGACCCAGTACTTC	CASSSAGGQETQYF
TRBJ2-7	TRBV14	NA	NA	TGTGCCAGCAGCCAAGGCAGCCTTCTTGGGGAGCAGTACTTC	CASSQGSLLGEQYF
TRBJ1-5	TRBV7-2	NA	NA	TGTGCCAGCAGCGGGACGTACGATCAGCCCCAGCATTTT	CASSGTYDQPQHF
TRBJ1-1	TRBV11-3	NA	NA	TGTGCCAGCAGCTTCGCCCGACATTACATCACTGAAGCTTTCTTT	CASSFARHYITEAFF
TRBJ2-7	TRBV6-6	NA	NA	TGTGCCAGCAAGCTCTACATTAGCTCCTACGAGCAGTACTTC	CASKLYISSYEQYF
TRBJ2-7	TRBV9	NA	NA	TGTGCCAGCAGCGTAGACGGCGCGGGTCTCTACGAGCAGTACTTC	CASSVDGAGLYEQYF
TRBJ2-1	TRBV4-1	NA	NA	TGCGCCAGCAGCCAAGACAGTTCCCGAGGGTACAATGAGCAGTTCTTC	CASSQDSSRGYNEQFF
TRBJ1-1	TRBV28	NA	NA	TGTGCCAGCAGCCGGAGGTCCACTGAAGCTTTCTTT	CASSRRSTEAFF
TRBJ2-3	TRBV30	NA	NA	TGTGCCTGGAACGAAGGTAGCAGGACTAGCACAGATACGCAGTATTTT	CAWNEGSRTSTDTQYF
TRBJ1-2	TRBV7-2	NA	once	TGTGCCAGCAGCCGCGACAGACAGAACTATGGCTACACCTTC	CASSRDRQNYGYTF
TRBJ2-2	TRBV5-1	TRBD1	NA	TGCGCCAGCACCTCCGGGACAGGGTACACCGGGGAGCTGTTTTTT	CASTSGTGYTGELFF
TRBJ1-3	TRBV5-5	TRBD1	NA	TGTGCCAGCAGCTTAACCGGGACAGGGGCCGGAAACACCATATATTTT	CASSLTGTGAGNTIYF
TRBJ1-3	TRBV18	NA	few	TGTGCCAGCTCCCCTATTCAAGGGGAGAGCTCTGGAAACACCATATATTTT	CASSPIQGESSGNTIYF
TRBJ2-1	TRBV11-2	TRBD2	NA	TGTGCCAGCAGCTTACTACTCGGGACTAGCTTCCACAATGAGCAGTTCTTC	CASSLLLGTSFHNEQFF
TRBJ2-3	TRBV9	NA	NA	TGTGCCAGCAGCCCCCCTTCCGCCCGGCCAGATACGCAGTATTTT	CASSPPSARPDTQYF
TRBJ2-7	TRBV6-5	NA	once	TGTGCCAGCACCTCCCCGGGCGGATCCTACGAGCAGTACTTC	CASTSPGGSYEQYF
TRBJ1-1	TRBV30	NA	NA	TGTGCCCAGGGACGGGATCCCTTTGTGGCTGAAGCTTTCTTT	CAQGRDPFVAEAFF
TRBJ2-3	TRBV7-9	TRBD2	NA	TGTGCCAGCAGCTTAAATAGCGGGGGGGCAACAGATACGCAGTATTTT	CASSLNSGGATDTQYF
TRBJ1-2	TRBV30	NA	NA	TGTGCCTGGAACCGCTTGTGGGGGGTGGATGGCTACACCTTC	CAWNRLWGVDGYTF
TRBJ2-3	TRBV4-3	TRBD2	NA	TGCGCCAGCAGCCAAGGACTAGCGGGGGCCTCCGCCAGTAGCACAGATACGCAGTATTTT	CASSQGLAGASASSTDTQYF
TRBJ1-5	TRBV30	NA	NA	TGTGCCTGGAGCCCGTCAGGAGGGCGTCAGCCCCAGCATTTT	CAWSPSGGRQPQHF
TRBJ2-1	TRBV13	NA	NA	TGTGCCAGCAGGGGAGAGGAGGACAGCCGGTACAATGAGCAGTTCTTC	CASRGEEDSRYNEQFF
TRBJ2-1	TRBV2	TRBD2	NA	TGTGCCAGCAGTTTTGGGAGGGAACTAGCGGGGGCCGCCGGGAATGAGCAGTTCTTC	CASSFGRELAGAAGNEQFF
TRBJ1-5	TRBV5-5	TRBD1	once	TGTGCCAGCAGCTTCTTTTACGGACAGGACAATCAGCCCCAGCATTTT	CASSFFYGQDNQPQHF
TRBJ2-2	TRBV5-3	NA	NA	TGTGCCAGAAGCGGTAGGACAGCTCCGAACACCGGGGAGCTGTTTTTT	CARSGRTAPNTGELFF
TRBJ2-1	TRBV14	NA	NA	TGTGCCAGCAGCGCCAGAGGGGCCCTCTCCTACAATGAGCAGTTCTTC	CASSARGALSYNEQFF
TRBJ1-4	TRBV6-6	TRBD1	NA	TGTGCCAGCAGACTACAGGGGACTAATGAAAAACTGTTTTTT	CASRLQGTNEKLFF